Presented here are 14 T cell receptor beta chains from one specimen sequenced in a study of cytomegalovirus exposure and HLA in healthy donors. Primers: 60 Vbeta forward and 13 Jbeta reverse. The repertoire was sequenced with immunoSEQ multiplex PCR; TCRdb's copy has only in-frame clones and lacks some. Among approximately 140,000 clones, around 90% were seen once, and the ten largest hold 0.51%. What was sequenced was PBMCs. The receptors here all came from a woman between 40 and 55 years old in good health and CMV-seronegative.

CDR3 nucleotide sequence: TGTGCCAGTAGGGAGACTAGCGGGAGGGCCTGGCAGTTCTTC. This encodes CASRETSGRAWQFF. The rearrangement joins TRBV19 to TRBJ2-1; the match to TRBD2 covers 14 bases. The CDR3 length is 14 residues. Germline CDR1 LNHDA, CDR2 SQIVND (reference sequence). V lost 6 bases to trimming and J lost 12 bases; unmatched junction nucleotides: 7. The variable domain in full, completed from reference TRBV19 and TRBJ2-1, reads DGGITQSPKYLFRKEGQNVTLSCEQNLNHDAMYWYRQDPGQGLRLIYYSQIVNDFQKGDIAEGYSVSREKKESFPLTVTSAQKNPTAFYLCASRETSGRAWQFFGPGTRLTVL.

The rearrangement uses TRBV29-1 and TRBJ2-3, with a possible D match to TRBD2 (5 bases). Germline loops: CDR1 SQVTM, CDR2 ANQGSEA. The CDR3 length is 13 residues. Trimming cost V 4 bases and J 1 base, with 9 bases left between them. This CDR3 reads CSVAGFRTDTQYF. In DNA, the CDR3 is TGCAGCGTTGCGGGATTCCGCACAGATACGCAGTATTTT.

The V gene is TRBV5-1, the J gene TRBJ2-7, with TRBD1 matching 9 bases. V was clipped by 3 bases and J by 3 bases; unmatched bases: 10. CDR1 SGHRS and CDR2 YFSETQ come from the germline V gene. CDR3 length: 16 residues. Here the CDR3 DNA reads TGCGCCAGCAGCTATAACACGGGACAGGGTTTCTACGAGCAGTACTTC. Translating it yields CASSYNTGQGFYEQYF.

The J gene is TRBJ1-3, the V gene TRBV9; D ambiguous. Germline V gene sequence: CDR1 SGDLS, CDR2 YYNGEE. The CDR3 has 17 amino acids. Trimming stripped 3 bases from V and 0 bases from J, with 16 bases between. The CDR3, as DNA: TGTGCCAGCAGCGATGGGGTCGGGATCCGCTCTGGAAACACCATATATTTT. It codes for CASSDGVGIRSGNTIYF.

This clone was seen only once. V gene TRBV10-1 combines with J gene TRBJ2-7; tentative D call: TRBD2 (6 bases). Trimming took off 6 bases at V and 3 bases at J, with 18 bases between the two ends. CDR1 is WNHNN, CDR2 SYGVQD, per germline (reference sequence). The CDR3 loop spans 15 amino acids. This chain's CDR3 is CASREGTSSSYEQYF. CDR3 DNA sequence: TGCGCCAGCAGAGAAGGGACTTCCTCCAGCTACGAGCAGTACTTC.

This clone was picked up one time. CDR3: CASSSTYNEQFF. Written as DNA, the CDR3 is TGTGCCAGCAGTTCCACCTACAATGAGCAGTTCTTC. V usage is TRBV6-6 and J usage is TRBJ2-1; D not resolved. The CDR3 extends over 12 amino acids. The germline V gene has CDR1 MNHNY and CDR2 SVGAGI (reference sequence). Trimming removed 4 bases from V and 2 bases from J, with 3 bases in between.

The gene calls are TRBV7-6 and TRBJ2-7; D is undetermined. This CDR3 is 14 amino acids long. Trimming removed 4 bases from V and 0 bases from J, with 10 bases in between. From germline, CDR1 is SGHVS and CDR2 FNYEAQ. The CDR3 sequence: CASSSDPSSYEQYF. The CDR3 nucleotides are TGTGCCAGCAGCTCTGACCCTAGCTCCTACGAGCAGTACTTC.

The chain is built from TRBV5-6 and TRBJ1-2; D unresolved. The ends were cut back, 0 bases at V and 4 bases at J, with 10 bases in the middle. Germline V gives CDR1 SGHDT, CDR2 YYEEEE. This CDR3 has 14 residues. The CDR3 region has the DNA TGTGCCAGCAGCTTGGCTCCGGGAATCTATGGCTACACCTTC. It codes for CASSLAPGIYGYTF.

The table lists this clone with a few counts. The chain has TRBV4-2 and TRBJ2-3; TRBD2 matches at 10 bases. Unmatched junction bases numbered 5, after V lost 3 bases and J lost 5 bases. CDR1 and CDR2 (germline): LGHNA, YNFKEQ. This CDR3 comprises 15 residues. CDR3 sequence reads: CASSQEREGRDTQYF. The CDR3 bases are TGTGCCAGCAGCCAGGAGCGGGAGGGAAGAGATACGCAGTATTTT.

The chain links TRBV27 to TRBJ2-7; a possible D gene is TRBD2 (6 bases). Germline V gene data show CDR1 as MNHEY and CDR2 as SMNVEV (reference sequence). The CDR3 spans 14 residues. V lost 6 bases to trimming and J lost 0 bases, with 12 bases between them. The CDR3 nucleotides are TGTGCCAGCAGATTTCTAGCGCGCTCCTACGAGCAGTACTTC. Its translation: CASRFLARSYEQYF.

The rearrangement links TRBV11-3 to TRBJ1-6; 10 bases are shared with TRBD1. From germline, CDR1 is SGHNT and CDR2 YENEEA. The CDR3 has 13 amino acids. V gave up 6 bases and J gave up 7 bases; unmatched junction bases: 0. The CDR3 spells CASRGQGNSPLHF. The CDR3 DNA follows: TGTGCCAGCAGGGGACAGGGGAATTCACCCCTCCACTTT.

This chain joins TRBV30 and TRBJ2-1; TRBD2 matches at 9 bases. V lost 6 bases, J lost 4 bases, and 4 bases stayed unmatched. CDR1 is GTSNPN, CDR2 SVGIG, per germline (reference sequence). The CDR3 totals 13 residues. The CDR3 here is CACSGGAYNEQFF. The DNA for the CDR3 is TGTGCCTGTAGCGGGGGTGCTTACAATGAGCAGTTCTTC.

V and J are TRBV7-8 and TRBJ2-7, with a possible D match to TRBD2 (5 bases). The CDR3 extends over 13 amino acids. Trimming cost V 4 bases and J 1 base, with 8 bases left between them. Germline V lookup: CDR1 SGHVS, CDR2 FQNEAQ. This chain's CDR3 is CASSSGLSYEQYF. CDR3 DNA: TGTGCCAGCAGCTCCGGACTGTCCTACGAGCAGTACTTC.

This sequence joins TRBV10-3 and TRBJ1-1, with D perhaps TRBD1 (6 bases). CDR1 is ENHRY and CDR2 is SYGVKD in the germline V gene. This CDR3 has 14 residues. V was cut by 6 bases and J by 6 bases, with 17 bases left in between. DNA for the CDR3: TGTGCCATCAGGACCCAGGGCGGGGGGCCTGAAGCTTTCTTT. Encoded protein: CAIRTQGGGPEAFF.